This T cell receptor (beta chain) was recovered during a study of vaccination effects on CD4 cells after COVID-19. About the study: Everyone in the study got two shots of either the BNT162b2 or mRNA-1273 vaccine. Overall study results and limits: By a late point after vaccination, infection- and vaccine-induced clones had shrunk markedly through clonal contraction.

This clone was observed a few times. Antigen: not known. Here immunoSEQ multiplex PCR was the method, and the copy in TCRdb shows in-frame clones only, minus some. This repertoire shows tens of thousands of clones, approximately 72% found once; its top ten account for under 30%. This CDR3 spans 13 amino acids. V lost 5 bases to trimming and J lost 6 bases; unmatched junction nucleotides: 6. CDR1 and CDR2 from the germline V gene are MNHEY and SMNVEV (reference sequence). Cultured cells yielded isolated CD4+ T cells after less than 11 days. The person had PCR-confirmed SARS-CoV-2 infection between March and December 2020.

Sequenced material: CD4+ T cells from PBMCs cultured without peptide, taken before COVID-19 vaccination. This sequence originates from a human donor who had a prior SARS-CoV-2 infection. The chain links TRBV27 to TRBJ1-2, with TRBD1 matching over 7 bases. The CDR3 DNA reads TGTGCCAGCAGTGCCTGGACAGGTGATGGCTACACCTTC. It encodes CASSAWTGDGYTF.